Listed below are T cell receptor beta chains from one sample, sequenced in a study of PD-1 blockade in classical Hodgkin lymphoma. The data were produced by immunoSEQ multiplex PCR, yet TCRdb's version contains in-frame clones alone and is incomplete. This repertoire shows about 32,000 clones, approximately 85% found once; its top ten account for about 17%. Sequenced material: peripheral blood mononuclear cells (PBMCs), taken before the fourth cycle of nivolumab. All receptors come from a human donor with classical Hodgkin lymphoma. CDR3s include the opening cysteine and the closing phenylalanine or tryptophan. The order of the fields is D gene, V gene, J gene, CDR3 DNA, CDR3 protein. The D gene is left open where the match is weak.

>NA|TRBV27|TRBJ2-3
TGTGCCAGCAGTTTAAGGTGGACCGCTAGCACAGATACGCAGTATTTT
CASSLRWTASTDTQYF
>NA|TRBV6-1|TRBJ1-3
TGTGCCAGCAGTGAAAGGTCTGGAAACACCATATATTTT
CASSERSGNTIYF
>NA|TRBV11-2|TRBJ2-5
TGTGCCAGCAGCTTAGATCTAGGAATCACATGGGAGACCCAGTACTTC
CASSLDLGITWETQYF
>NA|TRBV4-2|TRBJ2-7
TGTGCCAGCAGCCAAGATAGCGGCAGCTACGAGCAGTACTTC
CASSQDSGSYEQYF
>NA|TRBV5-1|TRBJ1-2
TGCGCCAGCAGCCCGACCGGGGTACTGGAGGGCTACACCTTC
CASSPTGVLEGYTF
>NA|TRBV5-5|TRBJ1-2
TGTGCCAGCAGCTTCGGCGCGACTAACTATGGCTACACCTTC
CASSFGATNYGYTF
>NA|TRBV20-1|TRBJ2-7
TGCAGTGCTAGAGACCACCCCGAGCAGTACTTC
CSARDHPEQYF
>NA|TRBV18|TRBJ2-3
TGTGCCAGCTCACCACAGGGGGATACGCAGTATTTT
CASSPQGDTQYF
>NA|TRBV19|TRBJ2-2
TGTGCCAGTAGTATAGGCAGGGCTTTCGCCGGGGAGCTGTTTTTT
CASSIGRAFAGELFF
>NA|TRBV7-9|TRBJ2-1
TGTGCCAGCAGCCTAGGACAAACCTACAATGAGCAGTTCTTC
CASSLGQTYNEQFF
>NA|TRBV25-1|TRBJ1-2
TGTGCCAGCAGTGGCGGGACTTATGGCTACACCTTC
CASSGGTYGYTF
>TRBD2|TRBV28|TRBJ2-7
TGTGCCAGTTGGACTAGCGGGAGTGCCGAGCAGTACTTC
CASWTSGSAEQYF
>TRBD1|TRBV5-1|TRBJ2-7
TGCGCCAGCAGCTTGAACAGGGGGATTTACGAGCAGTACTTC
CASSLNRGIYEQYF
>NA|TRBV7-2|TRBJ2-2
TGTGCCAGCAAGAGGGAGGGGGTAGGTCGGGCCACCGGGGAGCTGTTTTTT
CASKREGVGRATGELFF
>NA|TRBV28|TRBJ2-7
TGTGCCAGCAGTTTACTCGTGGACTTAAGCTCCTACGAGCAGTACTTC
CASSLLVDLSSYEQYF
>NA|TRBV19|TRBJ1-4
TGTGCCAGTACTACAAGCCCGGAGGCCTGGCTGTTTTTT
CASTTSPEAWLFF
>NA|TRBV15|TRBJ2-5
TGTGCCACCAGCAGGGGCAGAACAGAGGGGCAAGAGACCCAGTACTTC
CATSRGRTEGQETQYF